This T cell receptor beta chain was identified in a study of T-cell memory formation after mild COVID-19. Findings of the study overall: Pre-infection memory already had some responding clones, implying cross-reactive memory joined. Whereas later expanders leaned CD4+, clones contracting day 15 to 85 showed a balanced CD4/CD8 makeup. The study found contracting CD4+ clones mainly in CM and EM and contracting CD8+ clones in EMRA.

This clonotype was seen only a few times. Its target is not known. Germline V gene sequence: CDR1 SGHTA, CDR2 FQGTGA. This CDR3 has 14 amino acids. V shed 5 bases and J shed 9 bases, with 17 bases lying between them. Constant-segment-primed 5'RACE gave TCR alpha and TCR beta cDNA libraries with sample barcodes and UMIs. TCRdb itself ran the 5' RACE reads through MiXCR, one entry per CDR3 protein. The data contain 350,000 to 500,000 distinct CDR3 sequences, around 22% of them singletons. Sequencing was done on a sample of PBMCs or a T cell subset sorted from them (not recorded which). The sequence came from an adult woman who had mild COVID-19 (a few samples of this study predate the infection). Cell type and time point are not known. The rearrangement uses TRBV7-3 and TRBJ2-1; tentative D call: TRBD2 (7 bases). The CDR3 is CASSPGGPGGEQFF. The CDR3 DNA follows: TGTGCCAGCAGCCCCGGGGGGCCGGGAGGTGAGCAGTTCTTC.